This TCR beta chain was recorded in a study of blood T cell repertoires in COVID-19. Study background: COVID-19 samples collected from the United States, Italy and Spain covered acute and convalescent phases.

The length of the CDR3 is 14 residues. J was trimmed by 2 bases and V by 5 bases; bases with no gene match: 5. Germline values: CDR1 SNHLY, CDR2 FYNNEI. TCRdb's copy holds only in-frame clones and misses some; the assay was immunoSEQ multiplex PCR. In the table there are around 130,000 clones, approximately 88% of which are singletons. V and J are TRBV2 and TRBJ1-2; 7 bases fit TRBD1. This clonotype originated in a woman older than 75 with acute or convalescent COVID-19. The sequenced sample was peripheral blood. CDR3 coding DNA: TGTGCCAGCAGTACCGGGACAGCAAACTATGGCTACACCTTC. Protein sequence: CASSTGTANYGYTF.